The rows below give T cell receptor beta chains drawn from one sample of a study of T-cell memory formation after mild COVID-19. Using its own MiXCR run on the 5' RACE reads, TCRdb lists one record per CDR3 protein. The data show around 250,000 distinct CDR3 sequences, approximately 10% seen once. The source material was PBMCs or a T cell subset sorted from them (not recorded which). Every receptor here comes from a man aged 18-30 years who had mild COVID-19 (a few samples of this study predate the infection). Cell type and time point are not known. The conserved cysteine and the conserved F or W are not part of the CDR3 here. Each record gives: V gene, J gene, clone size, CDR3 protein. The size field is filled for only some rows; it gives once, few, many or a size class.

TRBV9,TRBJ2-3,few,ASNGQGTDTQY
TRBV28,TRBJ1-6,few,ASSLWGALGSPLH
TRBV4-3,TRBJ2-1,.,ASSQDSSGGYNEQF
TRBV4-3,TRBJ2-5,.,ASSHRRYSETQY
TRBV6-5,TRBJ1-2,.,ASSGQTGFNYGYT
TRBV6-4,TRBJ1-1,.,ASWQGAVDTEAF
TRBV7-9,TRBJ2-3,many,ASSTWGTGTNTQY
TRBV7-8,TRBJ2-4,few,ASSYPGAIQY
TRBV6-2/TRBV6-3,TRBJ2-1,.,ASSYLAGLGGLYNEQF
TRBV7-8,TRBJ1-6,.,ASSLVFGNSPLH
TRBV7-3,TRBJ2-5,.,ASSLTGQLIQETQY
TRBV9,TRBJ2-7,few,ASAGDRQYEQY
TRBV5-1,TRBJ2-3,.,ASSPGLHSDTQY
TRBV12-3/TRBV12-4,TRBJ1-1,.,ASSFNSPNTEAF
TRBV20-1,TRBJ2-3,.,SGRTRDWTSTDTQY
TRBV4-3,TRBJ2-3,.,ASSVYWAEAPAQY
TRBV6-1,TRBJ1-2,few,ASRTTVPHGYT
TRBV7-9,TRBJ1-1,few,ASSPGGQGARVTEAF
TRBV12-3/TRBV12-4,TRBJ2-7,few,ASSQWDRVGEQY
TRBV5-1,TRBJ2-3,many,ASSLGLDKDTQY
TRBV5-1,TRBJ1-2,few,ASSSGQGESNYGYT
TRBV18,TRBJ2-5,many,ASSRLAQETQY
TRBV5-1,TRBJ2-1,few,ASSTGLAGFYNEQF
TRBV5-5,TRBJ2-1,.,ASSLAPGVYNEQF
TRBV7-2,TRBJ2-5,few,ASSLGLGAGSGETQY
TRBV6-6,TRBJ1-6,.,ASSDSQNSPLH
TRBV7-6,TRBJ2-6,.,ASSPLLASGANVLT
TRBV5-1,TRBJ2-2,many,ASSPGQGATGELF
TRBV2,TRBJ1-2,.,ASRVTNGGGYT
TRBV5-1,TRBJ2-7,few,ASSLGQGQQY
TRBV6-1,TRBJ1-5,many,ASRQLNQPQH
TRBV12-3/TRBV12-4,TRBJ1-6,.,ASQESRDYNSPLH
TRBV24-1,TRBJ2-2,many,ATSDLQGRPEAGELF
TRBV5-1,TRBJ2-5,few,ASSLRGQTETQY
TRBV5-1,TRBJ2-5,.,ASSSLSGETQY
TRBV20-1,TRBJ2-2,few,SASPGGELF
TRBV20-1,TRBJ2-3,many,SARALTSGTSTDTQY
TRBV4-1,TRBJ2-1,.,ASSLGLTIYNEQF
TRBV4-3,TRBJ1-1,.,ASSQDAANTEAF
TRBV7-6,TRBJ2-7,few,ASSIGLPGEQY
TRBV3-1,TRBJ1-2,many,ASSPQGSLYGYT
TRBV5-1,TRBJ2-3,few,ASRKDVTDTQY
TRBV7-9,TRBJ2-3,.,ASSSGGTPSTDTQY
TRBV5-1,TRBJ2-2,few,ASSLRGGGGELF
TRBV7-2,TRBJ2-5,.,ASSLADRRISQETQY
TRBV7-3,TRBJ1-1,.,ASSKGLGTEAF
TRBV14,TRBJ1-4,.,ASSQQWPTNEKLF
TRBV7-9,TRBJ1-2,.,ASSLPTGRGVGYT
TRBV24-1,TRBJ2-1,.,ATSDRTVPNNEQF
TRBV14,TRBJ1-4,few,ASSQDIHGEKLF
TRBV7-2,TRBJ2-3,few,ASSRHPADTQY
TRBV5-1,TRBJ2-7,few,ASSWGVYEQY
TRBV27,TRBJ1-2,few,ASSPGGGLGGYT
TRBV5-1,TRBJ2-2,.,ASSLGTTNTGELF
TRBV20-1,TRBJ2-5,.,SATTPGPKQETQY
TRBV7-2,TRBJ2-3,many,ASSLKWAIMTSTDTQY
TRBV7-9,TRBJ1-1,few,ASSPVGGTNTEAF